Shown below are 8 T cell receptor beta chains from a single sample sequenced in a study of T cells in Graves' hyperthyroidism and ophthalmopathy. Amplified TCR beta CDR3 regions came from RNA transcripts. In the first-round RT-PCR of the TCR CDR3, the HTBI primer set was used. Each CDR3 protein is one row after TCRdb ran MiXCR on the multiplex PCR reads. The sample lists around 530,000 distinct CDR3 sequences, under 20% occurring once. The sequenced sample was blood. The receptors come from a woman in her late teens or twenties with Graves' ophthalmopathy.

J is TRBJ1-2 and V is TRBV20-1, with a tentative D call TRBD1 (5 bases). The CDR3 length is 15 residues. V gave up 6 bases and J gave up 5 bases, with 22 bases separating them. The V gene's germline CDR1 is DFQATT and CDR2 SNEGSKA (reference sequence). The CDR3 loop is CSATLRDPGAYGYTF. CDR3 bases: TGCAGTGCCACCCTCAGGGACCCTGGGGCGTATGGCTACACCTTC.

This clonotype was seen at least ten times. The chain links TRBV2 to TRBJ1-5; no clear D. Trimming stripped 6 bases from V and 1 base from J, with 10 bases between. Per germline, CDR1 SNHLY and CDR2 FYNNEI. This CDR3 is built from 14 residues. Here the CDR3 reads CASRDYISNQPQHF. The CDR3 nucleotides read TGTGCCAGCAGGGACTATATAAGCAATCAGCCCCAGCATTTT. Complete variable domain (other parts from reference TRBV2 and TRBJ1-5): EPEVTQTPSHQVTQMGQEVILRCVPISNHLYFYWYRQILGQKVEFLVSFYNNEISEKSEIFDDQFSVERPDGSNFTLKIRSTKLEDSAMYFCASRDYISNQPQHFGDGTRLSIL.

The chain has TRBV10-3 and TRBJ2-3; 7 positions match TRBD1. Germline V gives CDR1 ENHRY, CDR2 SYGVKD. Trimming took 5 bases from V and 5 from J; bases not matched to a gene: 10. CDR3 length: 15 amino acids. The CDR3 region is CAISSTGERVDTQYF. CDR3 bases: TGTGCCATCAGTTCAACAGGGGAGCGAGTAGATACGCAGTATTTT.

This clonotype has a count of ten or more. This chain uses TRBV5-1 with TRBJ2-3, with D tentatively TRBD2 (7 bases). Trimming removed 0 bases at V and 2 bases at J, with 10 bases between. Germline V gives CDR1 SGHRS, CDR2 YFSETQ. The CDR3 is 15 residues long. The DNA for the CDR3 is TGCGCCAGCAGCTTGGTTCGGGGGGCCACAGATACGCAGTATTTT. This encodes CASSLVRGATDTQYF.

The gene calls are TRBV28 and TRBJ1-6, with D uncertain. The CDR3 totals 14 residues. V was pared by 2 bases and J by 7 bases, with 9 bases between. Germline V lookup: CDR1 MDHEN, CDR2 SYDVKM. The CDR3 DNA sequence: TGTGCCAGCAGTTTACGGGGTTCGAATTCACCCCTCCACTTT. As protein: CASSLRGSNSPLHF.

The V and J genes are TRBV7-9 and TRBJ2-3, with TRBD2 matching over 15 bases. CDR3 length: 19 residues. Germline assignment: CDR1 SEHNR and CDR2 FQNEAQ (reference sequence). V was clipped by 2 bases and J by 1 base; unmatched bases: 7. The CDR3 loop is CASSLIGLAGGPRTDTQYF. CDR3 nucleotide sequence: TGTGCCAGCAGCTTAATAGGACTAGCGGGAGGGCCGCGCACAGATACGCAGTATTTT.

This chain connects TRBV20-1 to TRBJ1-5; D perhaps matches TRBD1 (6 bases). Between the trimmed V and J ends, which lost 0 bases and 0 bases, there was a span of 15 bases. Germline V lookup: CDR1 DFQATT, CDR2 SNEGSKA (reference sequence). CDR3 size: 17 residues. The CDR3 is CSARDGDTPVSNQPQHF. CDR3 DNA: TGCAGTGCTAGAGATGGGGACACCCCGGTTAGCAATCAGCCCCAGCATTTT.

The chain links TRBV7-9 to TRBJ2-1; TRBD2 is a possible D gene (5 bases). Germline lookup yields CDR1 SEHNR and CDR2 FQNEAQ (reference sequence). V shed 4 bases and J shed 6 bases, with 10 bases lying between them. The CDR3 is 13 amino acids. The CDR3, as DNA: TGTGCCAGCAGCTCGTCTAGCCTCAATGAGCAGTTCTTC. It encodes CASSSSSLNEQFF.